This T cell receptor beta chain was recorded in a study of T cell responses to AZD1222 COVID-19 vaccine. CDR1 SGHTA and CDR2 FQGNSA come from the germline V gene. This CDR3 has 15 amino acids. Trimming pared 6 bases from V and 4 bases from J, leaving 15 bases between. Sequencing was performed with immunoSEQ multiplex PCR; in TCRdb, only in-frame clones are kept and a portion is missing. The sample includes under 150,000 clones, under 95% seen only once; the top ten take roughly 5%. The origin of this receptor is an adult in good health. This sequence joins TRBV7-2 and TRBJ2-2, with TRBD1 as a possible D gene (6 bases). Here the sequenced sample was peripheral blood, taken on day 0 of AZD1222 vaccination. CDR3 bases: TGTGCCAGCAGGATAGGGGGATCAGTCACCGGGGAGCTGTTTTTT. As protein: CASRIGGSVTGELFF.